The rows below give T cell receptor beta chains drawn from one sample of a study of cytomegalovirus exposure and HLA in healthy donors. Clones were sequenced by immunoSEQ multiplex PCR, and TCRdb holds only the in-frame ones, with some missing. In total, the table holds some 96,000 clones. Sequenced sample: PBMCs. Receptors were obtained from a woman aged 30 to 39 in good health and CMV-seronegative. Both conserved end residues are part of each CDR3. A D gene is named only where the DNA matches it firmly.

v_call: TRBV9; d_call: .; j_call: TRBJ2-7; cdr3_aa: CASSVDPGNGYEQYF; cdr3_nt: TGTGCCAGCAGCGTAGACCCCGGGAATGGCTACGAGCAGTACTTC
v_call: TRBV6-5; d_call: .; j_call: TRBJ2-7; cdr3_aa: CASSYSGGESSYEQYF; cdr3_nt: TGTGCCAGCAGTTACTCAGGGGGGGAGAGCTCCTACGAGCAGTACTTC
v_call: TRBV30; d_call: .; j_call: TRBJ1-1; cdr3_aa: CAWSDHVAGYTEAFF; cdr3_nt: TGTGCCTGGAGTGATCACGTGGCGGGTTACACTGAAGCTTTCTTT
v_call: TRBV5-1; d_call: .; j_call: TRBJ2-7; cdr3_aa: CASSLRPEVAGSYEQYF; cdr3_nt: TGCGCCAGCAGCTTGCGGCCAGAAGTAGCTGGGTCCTACGAGCAGTACTTC
v_call: TRBV9; d_call: .; j_call: TRBJ2-3; cdr3_aa: CASGLGSLTDTQYF; cdr3_nt: TGTGCCAGCGGACTTGGCAGCCTCACAGATACGCAGTATTTT
v_call: TRBV18; d_call: .; j_call: TRBJ1-1; cdr3_aa: CASSTGNTEAFF; cdr3_nt: TGTGCCAGCTCCACGGGGAACACTGAAGCTTTCTTT
v_call: TRBV11-2; d_call: TRBD2; j_call: TRBJ2-7; cdr3_aa: CASSLTPFSGRGYEQYF; cdr3_nt: TGTGCCAGCAGCTTAACCCCATTTAGCGGGAGGGGGTACGAGCAGTACTTC
v_call: TRBV7-3; d_call: .; j_call: TRBJ1-1; cdr3_aa: CASSVTSAAEAFF; cdr3_nt: TGTGCCAGCAGCGTAACATCTGCGGCTGAAGCTTTCTTT
v_call: TRBV27; d_call: .; j_call: TRBJ2-2; cdr3_aa: CASKGQNTGELFF; cdr3_nt: TGTGCCAGCAAGGGGCAGAACACCGGGGAGCTGTTTTTT
v_call: TRBV10-3; d_call: .; j_call: TRBJ1-2; cdr3_aa: CAISELGRDYGYTF; cdr3_nt: TGTGCCATCAGTGAGTTGGGCAGGGATTATGGCTACACCTTC
v_call: TRBV11-2; d_call: TRBD2; j_call: TRBJ2-3; cdr3_aa: CASSPQAGALGAQYF; cdr3_nt: TGTGCCAGCAGCCCACAAGCGGGGGCCCTGGGGGCGCAGTATTTT
v_call: TRBV11-2; d_call: .; j_call: TRBJ1-1; cdr3_aa: CASRHPWVTVNTEAFF; cdr3_nt: TGTGCCAGCAGACATCCCTGGGTGACAGTGAACACTGAAGCTTTCTTT
v_call: TRBV2; d_call: TRBD1; j_call: TRBJ1-5; cdr3_aa: CASRDRGGNQPQHF; cdr3_nt: TGTGCCAGCAGAGACAGGGGCGGCAATCAGCCCCAGCATTTT
v_call: TRBV15; d_call: .; j_call: TRBJ1-5; cdr3_aa: CATSRDRSHDQPQHF; cdr3_nt: TGTGCCACCAGCAGAGATCGATCACACGATCAGCCCCAGCATTTT
v_call: TRBV5-4; d_call: .; j_call: TRBJ1-1; cdr3_aa: CASSGGGLNTEAFF; cdr3_nt: TGTGCCAGCAGCGGCGGAGGTTTGAACACTGAAGCTTTCTTT
v_call: TRBV6-5; d_call: .; j_call: TRBJ2-3; cdr3_aa: CASSYSVRATDTQYF; cdr3_nt: TGTGCCAGCAGTTACTCAGTCAGGGCGACAGATACGCAGTATTTT
v_call: TRBV5-1; d_call: .; j_call: TRBJ1-5; cdr3_aa: CASSFAPGENQPQHF; cdr3_nt: TGCGCCAGCAGTTTTGCCCCAGGGGAAAATCAGCCCCAGCATTTT
v_call: TRBV28; d_call: TRBD2; j_call: TRBJ2-7; cdr3_aa: CASSQNGGLEGEQYF; cdr3_nt: TGTGCCAGCAGTCAAAATGGGGGACTAGAGGGCGAGCAGTACTTC
v_call: TRBV15; d_call: .; j_call: TRBJ2-2; cdr3_aa: CATSRDQPGAGELFF; cdr3_nt: TGTGCCACCAGCAGAGATCAACCAGGGGCCGGGGAGCTGTTTTTT
v_call: TRBV7-9; d_call: TRBD1; j_call: TRBJ1-2; cdr3_aa: CASSTAGTGYGYTF; cdr3_nt: TGTGCCAGCAGCACTGCCGGGACAGGGTATGGCTACACCTTC
v_call: TRBV7-6; d_call: TRBD1; j_call: TRBJ1-3; cdr3_aa: CASSFWDRPSGNTIYF; cdr3_nt: TGTGCCAGCAGCTTTTGGGACAGACCCTCTGGAAACACCATATATTTT
v_call: TRBV14; d_call: .; j_call: TRBJ1-1; cdr3_aa: CASSHLPLTANTEAFF; cdr3_nt: TGTGCCAGCAGCCACCTGCCCTTAACAGCGAACACTGAAGCTTTCTTT
v_call: TRBV9; d_call: .; j_call: TRBJ1-4; cdr3_aa: CASSPDRSNEKLFF; cdr3_nt: TGTGCCAGCAGCCCTGACAGGAGTAATGAAAAACTGTTTTTT
v_call: TRBV7-9; d_call: TRBD1; j_call: TRBJ1-1; cdr3_aa: CASSHKDRDTEAFF; cdr3_nt: TGTGCCAGCAGCCACAAAGACAGGGACACTGAAGCTTTCTTT
v_call: TRBV27; d_call: TRBD2; j_call: TRBJ2-3; cdr3_aa: CASSHGLAGGSPSTDTQYF; cdr3_nt: TGTGCCAGCAGTCACGGACTAGCGGGAGGCTCCCCCTCAACAGATACGCAGTATTTT
v_call: TRBV29-1; d_call: TRBD1; j_call: TRBJ2-2; cdr3_aa: CSARTGGKNTGELFF; cdr3_nt: TGCAGCGCCAGGACAGGGGGCAAGAACACCGGGGAGCTGTTTTTT
v_call: TRBV2; d_call: TRBD1; j_call: TRBJ1-2; cdr3_aa: CASISFGDRGRNYGYTF; cdr3_nt: TGTGCCAGTATTTCATTCGGGGACAGGGGGCGAAACTATGGCTACACCTTC
v_call: TRBV30; d_call: .; j_call: TRBJ2-7; cdr3_aa: CAWSVARGSSYEQYF; cdr3_nt: TGTGCCTGGAGTGTTGCACGGGGTAGCTCCTACGAGCAGTACTTC
v_call: TRBV2; d_call: .; j_call: TRBJ1-3; cdr3_aa: CASRGTGSGNTIYF; cdr3_nt: TGTGCCAGCAGGGGGACTGGGTCTGGAAACACCATATATTTT
v_call: TRBV6-7; d_call: .; j_call: TRBJ2-5; cdr3_aa: CASSYSSGKETQYF; cdr3_nt: TGTGCCAGCAGTTACTCTTCCGGGAAAGAGACCCAGTACTTC
v_call: TRBV18; d_call: .; j_call: TRBJ2-5; cdr3_aa: CASSPPSGLSRETQYF; cdr3_nt: TGTGCCAGCTCACCACCGTCAGGGCTTAGTCGAGAGACCCAGTACTTC
v_call: TRBV7-2; d_call: TRBD1; j_call: TRBJ2-1; cdr3_aa: CASSLAWAGGISEQFF; cdr3_nt: TGTGCCAGCAGCTTAGCGTGGGCAGGGGGAATCTCTGAGCAGTTCTTC
v_call: TRBV15; d_call: .; j_call: TRBJ1-2; cdr3_aa: CATSRGQPNYGYTF; cdr3_nt: TGTGCCACCAGCAGAGGACAGCCTAACTATGGCTACACCTTC
v_call: TRBV2; d_call: TRBD1; j_call: TRBJ1-5; cdr3_aa: CASSAGTGGQPQHF; cdr3_nt: TGTGCCAGCAGCGCCGGGACAGGGGGTCAGCCCCAGCATTTT
v_call: TRBV5-1; d_call: .; j_call: TRBJ1-6; cdr3_aa: CASSLNLINSPLHF; cdr3_nt: TGCGCCAGCAGCTTGAACTTAATCAATTCACCCCTCCACTTT
v_call: TRBV28; d_call: TRBD1; j_call: TRBJ2-7; cdr3_aa: CASSLRTGILVRNEQYF; cdr3_nt: TGTGCCAGCAGTTTGAGGACAGGGATCCTCGTAAGGAACGAGCAGTACTTC
v_call: TRBV25-1; d_call: TRBD2; j_call: TRBJ2-1; cdr3_aa: CASSMGLAGVYNEQFF; cdr3_nt: TGTGCCAGCAGCATGGGACTAGCGGGAGTATACAATGAGCAGTTCTTC
v_call: TRBV7-3; d_call: .; j_call: TRBJ2-1; cdr3_aa: CASSLTASSYNEQFF; cdr3_nt: TGTGCCAGCAGCTTAACGGCAAGCTCCTACAATGAGCAGTTCTTC
v_call: TRBV7-2; d_call: TRBD2; j_call: TRBJ2-1; cdr3_aa: CASSPWGGSGNEQFF; cdr3_nt: TGTGCCAGCAGCCCTTGGGGCGGGAGTGGGAATGAGCAGTTCTTC
v_call: TRBV6-1; d_call: TRBD2; j_call: TRBJ2-5; cdr3_aa: CASSSTGTIQETQYF; cdr3_nt: TGTGCCAGCAGCAGTACCGGGACTATCCAAGAGACCCAGTACTTC